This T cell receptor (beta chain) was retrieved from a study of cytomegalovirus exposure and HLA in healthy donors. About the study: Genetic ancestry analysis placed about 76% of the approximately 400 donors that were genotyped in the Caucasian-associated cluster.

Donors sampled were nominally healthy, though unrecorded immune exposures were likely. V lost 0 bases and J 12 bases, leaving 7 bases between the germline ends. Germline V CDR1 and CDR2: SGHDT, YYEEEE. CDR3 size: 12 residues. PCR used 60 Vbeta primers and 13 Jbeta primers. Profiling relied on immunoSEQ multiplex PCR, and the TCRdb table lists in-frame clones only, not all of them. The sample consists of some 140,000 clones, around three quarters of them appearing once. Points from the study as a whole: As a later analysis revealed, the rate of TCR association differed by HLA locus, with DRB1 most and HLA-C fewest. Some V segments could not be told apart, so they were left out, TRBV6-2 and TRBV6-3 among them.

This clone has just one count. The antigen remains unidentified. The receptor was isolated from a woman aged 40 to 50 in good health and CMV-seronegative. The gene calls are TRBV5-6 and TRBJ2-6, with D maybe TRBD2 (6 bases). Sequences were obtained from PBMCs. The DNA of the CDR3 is TGTGCCAGCAGCTTGGGCGGGGTCGTCCTGACTTTC. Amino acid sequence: CASSLGGVVLTF.